This entry is about one T cell receptor (beta chain). What it binds is unknown. V gave up 1 base and J gave up 5 bases, with 15 bases separating them. Germline V gene lookup returns CDR1 SGHRS and CDR2 YFSETQ. The CDR3 sequence is 16 residues long. These data belong to a study of Ad26.COV2.S vaccination and SARS-CoV-2 variants. Study-level background: The authors gave Ad26.COV2.S intramuscularly, either once or twice 56 days apart.

Assay: immunoSEQ multiplex PCR; the TCRdb copy retains only in-frame clones and omits some. Of 350,000 to 550,000 clones in the sample, roughly 89% were seen once. Treatment specified: 19 received Ad26.COV2.S at low or high dose, single or two shots; 5 received placebo; per-sample allocation not given. Vaccine and placebo recipients were sampled on day 63 after the first injection. It was an adult aged 18-55 years in Boston who was the donor. Study findings and constraints: Reports say spike-specific CD8+ and CD4+ T cell responses covered substantial breadth after vaccination. Overall T cell responses may have been underestimated by the analyses of TCR breadth and depth.

The sample was peripheral blood, taken in a trial of Ad26.COV2.S vaccine versus placebo. The receptor comes from a person aged 18-60 years who received the Ad26.COV2.S COVID-19 vaccine or a placebo. V usage is TRBV5-1 and J usage is TRBJ2-2, with D unresolved. DNA for the CDR3: TGCGCCAGCAGCTTGAATCCTCCCGGGTTGACCGGGGAGCTGTTTTTT. The encoded protein is CASSLNPPGLTGELFF. Drawing the rest from reference TRBV5-1 and TRBJ2-2, the complete variable domain is KAGVTQTPRYLIKTRGQQVTLSCSPISGHRSVSWYQQTPGQGLQFLFEYFSETQRNKGNFPGRFSGRQFSNSRSEMNVSTLELGDSALYLCASSLNPPGLTGELFFGEGSRLTVL.